The rows below give T cell receptor beta chains drawn from one sample of a study of shared clonotypes between healthy human individuals. Data came from immunoSEQ multiplex PCR; TCRdb stores just in-frame clones and leaves some out. Of hundreds of thousands of clones in the sample, 90% to 95% were seen once. Sequenced material: naive CD8+ T cells sorted from blood. The receptors originated from a woman aged 25 to 39 in good health. The CDR3 runs from the conserved cysteine through the conserved F or W. The D gene is left open where the match is weak. Expanded clones get a size class; other rows say once, few or many, or leave the size out.

D gene: .
V gene: TRBV5-4
J gene: TRBJ1-2
CDR3 length: 13
clone size: .
CDR3 protein: CASSSRGFYGYTF
CDR3 DNA: TGTGCCAGCAGCTCCCGGGGTTTCTATGGCTACACCTTC

D gene: .
V gene: TRBV5-1
J gene: TRBJ2-7
CDR3 length: 13
clone size: .
CDR3 protein: CASSQNGPNEQYF
CDR3 DNA: TGCGCCAGCAGCCAGAATGGACCGAACGAGCAGTACTTC

D gene: .
V gene: TRBV11-2
J gene: TRBJ2-7
CDR3 length: 14
clone size: .
CDR3 protein: CASSLGLGGYEQYF
CDR3 DNA: TGTGCCAGCAGCTTAGGCCTGGGGGGCTACGAGCAGTACTTC

D gene: .
V gene: TRBV28
J gene: TRBJ2-5
CDR3 length: 15
clone size: .
CDR3 protein: CASSSQGNAQETQYF
CDR3 DNA: TGTGCCAGCAGTTCTCAGGGGAACGCCCAAGAGACCCAGTACTTC

D gene: .
V gene: TRBV2
J gene: TRBJ1-1
CDR3 length: 14
clone size: .
CDR3 protein: CASSPENRQFEAFF
CDR3 DNA: TGTGCCAGCAGTCCCGAAAACCGACAGTTTGAAGCTTTCTTT

D gene: TRBD2
V gene: TRBV28
J gene: TRBJ2-5
CDR3 length: 16
clone size: .
CDR3 protein: CASSLFGGSRQETQYF
CDR3 DNA: TGTGCCAGCAGTTTATTTGGCGGGAGTCGACAGGAGACCCAGTACTTC

D gene: .
V gene: TRBV19
J gene: TRBJ1-1
CDR3 length: 14
clone size: .
CDR3 protein: CASSILYQGTEAFF
CDR3 DNA: TGTGCCAGTAGTATTCTTTACCAGGGTACTGAAGCTTTCTTT

D gene: TRBD2
V gene: TRBV5-6
J gene: TRBJ2-3
CDR3 length: 14
clone size: .
CDR3 protein: CASLGGRESDTQYF
CDR3 DNA: TGTGCCAGCCTAGGCGGGCGGGAGTCAGATACGCAGTATTTT

D gene: .
V gene: TRBV4-2
J gene: TRBJ1-1
CDR3 length: 18
clone size: once
CDR3 protein: CASSGGTGLVPAYTEAFF
CDR3 DNA: TGTGCCAGCAGCGGAGGGACCGGGCTTGTTCCTGCATACACTGAAGCTTTCTTT

D gene: .
V gene: TRBV27
J gene: TRBJ1-3
CDR3 length: 14
clone size: .
CDR3 protein: CASSLGVTGNTIYF
CDR3 DNA: TGTGCCAGCAGTCTAGGGGTAACTGGAAACACCATATATTTT

D gene: .
V gene: TRBV9
J gene: TRBJ2-2
CDR3 length: 18
clone size: .
CDR3 protein: CASSASLGGGENTGELFF
CDR3 DNA: TGTGCCAGCAGCGCCTCACTTGGCGGCGGGGAGAACACCGGGGAGCTGTTTTTT

D gene: TRBD2
V gene: TRBV5-4
J gene: TRBJ2-1
CDR3 length: 18
clone size: .
CDR3 protein: CASSTPGAGGTTYNEQFF
CDR3 DNA: TGTGCCAGCAGCACCCCGGGGGCGGGAGGAACCACCTACAATGAGCAGTTCTTC

D gene: .
V gene: TRBV4-1
J gene: TRBJ1-5
CDR3 length: 17
clone size: .
CDR3 protein: CASSRDHRGPANQPQHF
CDR3 DNA: TGCGCCAGCAGCCGGGACCATAGAGGACCTGCCAACCAGCCCCAGCATTTT

D gene: .
V gene: TRBV4-1
J gene: TRBJ1-6
CDR3 length: 16
clone size: .
CDR3 protein: CASSQEGPAPGSPLHF
CDR3 DNA: TGCGCCAGCAGCCAAGAAGGGCCAGCCCCGGGTTCACCCCTCCACTTT

D gene: TRBD2
V gene: TRBV27
J gene: TRBJ2-2
CDR3 length: 15
clone size: .
CDR3 protein: CASSALAGVIGELFF
CDR3 DNA: TGTGCCAGCAGTGCGCTAGCGGGAGTTATCGGGGAGCTGTTTTTT

D gene: .
V gene: TRBV20-1
J gene: TRBJ2-7
CDR3 length: 10
clone size: .
CDR3 protein: CSVSDYEQYF
CDR3 DNA: TGCAGTGTGTCTGACTACGAGCAGTACTTC

D gene: TRBD2
V gene: TRBV14
J gene: TRBJ2-1
CDR3 length: 15
clone size: .
CDR3 protein: CASSQVAGAVNEQFF
CDR3 DNA: TGTGCCAGCAGCCAAGTTGCGGGAGCAGTCAATGAGCAGTTCTTC

D gene: .
V gene: TRBV27
J gene: TRBJ1-1
CDR3 length: 14
clone size: .
CDR3 protein: CASTNRAGNTEAFF
CDR3 DNA: TGTGCCAGCACAAACAGAGCAGGCAACACTGAAGCTTTCTTT

D gene: TRBD2
V gene: TRBV28
J gene: TRBJ2-3
CDR3 length: 15
clone size: once
CDR3 protein: CASSFQREGADTQYF
CDR3 DNA: TGTGCCAGCAGTTTTCAGCGGGAGGGGGCAGATACGCAGTATTTT

D gene: TRBD2
V gene: TRBV29-1
J gene: TRBJ2-7
CDR3 length: 16
clone size: once
CDR3 protein: CSVEVTGFSGRYEQYF
CDR3 DNA: TGCAGCGTGGAGGTAACCGGCTTTAGCGGGAGATACGAGCAGTACTTC

D gene: .
V gene: TRBV5-6
J gene: TRBJ1-4
CDR3 length: 17
clone size: .
CDR3 protein: CASSLVAGSRTNEKLFF
CDR3 DNA: TGTGCCAGCAGCTTGGTGGCAGGGTCCAGAACTAATGAAAAACTGTTTTTT

D gene: TRBD2
V gene: TRBV7-6
J gene: TRBJ2-2
CDR3 length: 16
clone size: .
CDR3 protein: CASSLDLAGSTGELFF
CDR3 DNA: TGTGCCAGCAGCTTAGATCTAGCGGGTTCCACCGGGGAGCTGTTTTTT

D gene: .
V gene: TRBV10-1
J gene: TRBJ2-7
CDR3 length: 15
clone size: once
CDR3 protein: CASSSLRGRNYEQYF
CDR3 DNA: TGCGCCAGCAGTAGTTTGAGGGGCCGGAACTACGAGCAGTACTTC

D gene: .
V gene: TRBV30
J gene: TRBJ2-2
CDR3 length: 14
clone size: .
CDR3 protein: CAWTLRGRTGELFF
CDR3 DNA: TGTGCCTGGACCTTGAGGGGCCGCACCGGGGAGCTGTTTTTT

D gene: TRBD1
V gene: TRBV30
J gene: TRBJ1-6
CDR3 length: 16
clone size: once
CDR3 protein: CAWRSITGTANSPLHF
CDR3 DNA: TGTGCCTGGCGAAGCATAACAGGGACAGCTAATTCACCCCTCCACTTT

D gene: .
V gene: TRBV7-9
J gene: TRBJ1-3
CDR3 length: 13
clone size: .
CDR3 protein: CASSPGGDHTIYF
CDR3 DNA: TGTGCCAGCAGCCCGGGGGGTGATCACACCATATATTTT

D gene: TRBD2
V gene: TRBV11-2
J gene: TRBJ2-7
CDR3 length: 16
clone size: .
CDR3 protein: CASSSYLAGGTYEQYF
CDR3 DNA: TGTGCCAGCAGCTCCTACCTAGCGGGAGGGACCTACGAGCAGTACTTC

D gene: .
V gene: TRBV11-2
J gene: TRBJ2-7
CDR3 length: 12
clone size: .
CDR3 protein: CASSFTGYEQYF
CDR3 DNA: TGTGCCAGCAGCTTTACAGGCTACGAGCAGTACTTC

D gene: .
V gene: TRBV4-2
J gene: TRBJ2-5
CDR3 length: 19
clone size: .
CDR3 protein: CASSQEQGFSSTLQETQYF
CDR3 DNA: TGTGCCAGCAGCCAAGAGCAGGGGTTCTCTAGTACTCTCCAAGAGACCCAGTACTTC

D gene: .
V gene: TRBV11-2
J gene: TRBJ1-5
CDR3 length: 16
clone size: .
CDR3 protein: CASSLGRQGGNQPQHF
CDR3 DNA: TGTGCCAGCAGCTTAGGTCGTCAGGGAGGGAATCAGCCCCAGCATTTT